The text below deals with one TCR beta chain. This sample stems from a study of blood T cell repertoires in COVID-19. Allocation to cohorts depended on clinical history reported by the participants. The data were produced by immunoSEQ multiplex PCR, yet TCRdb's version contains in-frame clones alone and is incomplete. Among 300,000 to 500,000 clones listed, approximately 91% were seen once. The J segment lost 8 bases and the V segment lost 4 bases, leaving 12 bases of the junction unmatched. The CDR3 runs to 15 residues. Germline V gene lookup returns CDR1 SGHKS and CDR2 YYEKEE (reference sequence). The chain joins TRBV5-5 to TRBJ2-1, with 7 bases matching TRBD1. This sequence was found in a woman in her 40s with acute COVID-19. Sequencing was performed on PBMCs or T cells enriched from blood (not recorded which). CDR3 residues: CASSVTGAQAHEQFF. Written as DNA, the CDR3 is TGTGCCAGCAGCGTAACAGGGGCCCAAGCCCATGAGCAGTTCTTC.